The TCR beta chain under discussion was sequenced for a study of T cells in Graves' hyperthyroidism and ophthalmopathy. General observations from the study: From stable hyperthyroidism, ophthalmopathy was set apart by a 13 V-J model. Most thyroid clonotypes expanded above 0.001 were also detected in blood.

Amplification of TCR beta CDR3 regions used RNA as the template. The primer set for the first-round RT-PCR of the TCR CDR3 was HTBI. TCRdb reprocessed the multiplex PCR reads via MiXCR and lists one record per CDR3 protein. The sample holds some 570,000 distinct CDR3 sequences, roughly 17% seen once. Per the germline V gene, CDR1 is MNHNS and CDR2 is SASEGT. This CDR3 is built from 11 residues. V gave up 3 bases and J gave up 14 bases, with 13 bases separating them. Clinical Activity Scores of at least 3, NOSPECS grades of at least 4 and durations under 3 months characterized ophthalmopathy patients. More than 8.5 ml of fresh peripheral blood supplied the PBMCs. This clonotype was picked up a small number of times. The antigen is undetermined.

The sample comprised blood. This chain uses TRBV6-1 with TRBJ2-5, with D possibly TRBD1 on 6 matching bases. The receptor's source is a woman between 18 and 29 years old with Graves' ophthalmopathy. The CDR3 is CASSDIGQYYF. CDR3 bases: TGTGCCAGCAGTGATATAGGACAGTATTACTTC.